This TCR beta chain was observed in a study of blood T cell repertoires in COVID-19. Study at large: The United States, Italy and Spain supplied acute and convalescent COVID-19 samples. Nucleic acid was either cDNA or gDNA, and it came from T cells, B-cell-depleted T cells, or PBMCs.

The count of this clone is one. In the original analysis: From reference gene primer amplification, estimates of nucleated cell counts were derived. Sequenced by immunoSEQ multiplex PCR; TCRdb stores in-frame clones only, minus some. From that table come the V and J calls and clone size; the DNA was used to work out D and trimming. The sample has 300,000 or so clones, approximately 93% seen once. Patients of the Seattle cohort, enrolled during active infection, were followed longitudinally. Per germline, CDR1 SGHTA and CDR2 FQGTGA. J gave up 4 bases and V 4 bases, and 9 bases lay outside the gene matches. There are 15 residues in the CDR3.

This rearrangement joins TRBV7-3 to TRBJ1-1, with 7 bases that match TRBD1. Sequenced material: peripheral blood. The TCR originated in a woman aged 30 to 39 with COVID-19, enrolled during active disease. CDR3 residues: CASSSLRQGGTEAFF. The CDR3 DNA reads TGTGCCAGCAGCTCCCTCCGACAGGGAGGCACTGAAGCTTTCTTT.